The next 32 T cell receptor beta chains were all read from a single sample in a study of cytomegalovirus exposure and HLA in healthy donors (dated by TCRdb to the late 2010s). Libraries were constructed by the immunoSEQ multiplex PCR assay. The multiplex PCR relied on a mix of 60 forward primers for TCR Vbeta segments and 13 reverse primers for TCR Jbeta segments. In TCRdb, the immuneACCESS table is reduced to in-frame sequences with V and J assigned. These tables do not hold every clone; where another copy was compared, an unresolved V gene accounts for under half, and the others remain unexplained. This sample holds 150,000 to 200,000 clones; more than 75% were observed only once. The leading ten clones occupy under 2.5% of the sample. Sequencing was performed on PBMCs. The receptors originated from a young woman in good health and CMV-seropositive.

The chain joins TRBV4-3 to TRBJ1-2, with D perhaps TRBD1 (5 bases). From germline, CDR1 is LGHNA and CDR2 YSLEER. CDR3 length: 12 residues. Trimming removed 1 base from V and 14 bases from J, with 14 bases in between. CDR3: CASSQVFGGLTF. The CDR3 DNA reads TGCGCCAGCAGCCAAGTCTTCGGGGGGTTGACCTTC.

The table lists this clone with a few counts. The chain recombines TRBV4-1 with TRBJ1-4; possible D gene TRBD1, 5 bases. The V gene lost 5 bases and the J gene lost 0 bases, with 13 bases spanning the gap. CDR1 and CDR2 (germline): MGHRA, YSYEKL. This CDR3 region has 16 residues. The CDR3 region is CASSNRGGATNEKLFF. The CDR3 DNA follows: TGCGCCAGCAGCAACCGGGGGGGTGCAACTAATGAAAAACTGTTTTTT.

The chain combines TRBV9 with TRBJ1-3, with 7 bases lining up with TRBD1. Per the germline V gene, CDR1 is SGDLS and CDR2 is YYNGEE. V dropped 6 bases and J dropped 4; count of bases not matched to a gene: 10. The CDR3 has 15 residues. The CDR3 loop reads CASKPQGGNGNTIYF. The CDR3 DNA follows: TGTGCCAGCAAACCCCAGGGGGGTAACGGAAACACCATATATTTT.

The rearrangement uses TRBV11-1 and TRBJ2-1; 15 bases fit TRBD2. CDR1 and CDR2 from the germline V gene are SGHAT and FQDESV (reference sequence). The CDR3 length is 18 residues. V shed 5 bases, J shed 4 bases, and the junction held 9 bases outside the gene matches. This CDR3 reads CASSLRTSGGARYNEQFF. The DNA of the CDR3 is TGTGCCAGCAGCCTGCGGACTAGCGGGGGGGCCAGGTACAATGAGCAGTTCTTC.

The chain joins TRBV6-4 to TRBJ2-7, with 7 bases lining up with TRBD1. Trimming removed 4 bases from V and 2 bases from J; junction bases left unmatched: 8. The CDR3 spans 15 residues. Germline lookup yields CDR1 MRHNA and CDR2 SNTAGT. The DNA of the CDR3 is TGTGCCAGCAGTGTTGAGACAGGGCCAACCTACGAGCAGTACTTC. Translation gives CASSVETGPTYEQYF.

This clone was seen more than once but under ten times. The gene calls are TRBV6-5 and TRBJ1-2; 8 positions match TRBD1. The ends lost 7 bases at V and 5 bases at J; junction bases unmatched: 9. Germline CDR1 reads MNHEY; CDR2 reads SVGAGI. The CDR3 is 14 amino acids. Written as DNA, the CDR3 is TGTGCCAGCACAAAGACAGGGGAGGGGTATGGCTACACCTTC. It specifies CASTKTGEGYGYTF.

The chain carries TRBV6-6 and TRBJ1-6, with 8 nucleotides matching TRBD1. Looked up from germline, CDR1 is MNHNY and CDR2 is SVGAGI (reference sequence). CDR3 size: 13 residues. V lost 5 bases and J lost 9; bases outside the gene matches: 3. As DNA, the CDR3 is TGTGCCAGCAGTCTGGACAGGGCTTCACCCCTCCACTTT. This codes for CASSLDRASPLHF.

This chain uses TRBV28 with TRBJ1-2; D might be TRBD1 (6 bases). The V gene lost 6 bases and the J gene lost 0 bases, with 14 bases spanning the gap. Germline CDR1 reads MDHEN; CDR2 reads SYDVKM. This CDR3 region has 15 residues. CDR3 nucleotides: TGTGCCAGCAGGTCGTGGGCAGGGGCTAACTATGGCTACACCTTC. It translates to CASRSWAGANYGYTF.

J is TRBJ2-6 and V is TRBV27, with 12 bases lining up with TRBD2. CDR1 MNHEY and CDR2 SMNVEV come from the germline V gene (reference sequence). CDR3 size: 16 residues. CDR3 loop: CGRLAGVTSGANVLTF. In DNA form, the CDR3 reads TGTGGCCGACTAGCGGGGGTCACCTCTGGGGCCAACGTCCTGACTTTC. Full variable domain (missing parts from reference TRBV27 and TRBJ2-6): EAQVTQNPRYLITVTGKKLTVTCSQNMNHEYMSWYRQDPGLGLRQIYYSMNVEVTDKGDVPEGYKVSRKEKRNFPLILESPSPNQTSLYFCGRLAGVTSGANVLTFGAGSRLTVL.

CDR3 amino acids: CASSYGERGGDNEQFF. The CDR3 nucleotides read TGTGCCAGCAGTTACGGGGAGCGGGGGGGGGACAATGAGCAGTTCTTC. This rearrangement joins TRBV6-5 to TRBJ2-1, with 10 bases aligning to TRBD2. The CDR3 has 16 residues. Per the germline V gene, CDR1 is MNHEY and CDR2 is SVGAGI. Trimming cost V 2 bases and J 5 bases; bases outside gene matches: 6.

The chain recombines TRBV25-1 with TRBJ2-3; D is possibly TRBD1 (6 bases). This CDR3 is 14 amino acids long. The germline CDR1 and CDR2 sequences are MGHDK and SYGVNS. Trimming took off 8 bases at V and 1 base at J, with 13 bases between the two ends. The CDR3 spells CASSGTRGTDTQYF. CDR3 nucleotides: TGTGCCAGCTCCGGGACAAGGGGCACAGATACGCAGTATTTT.

V usage is TRBV11-3 and J usage is TRBJ2-3; a weak D match, TRBD1 (6 bases). The CDR3 runs to 11 residues. Deletions cut 3 bases from V and 14 bases from J, with 12 bases between. The germline V gene has CDR1 SGHNT and CDR2 YENEEA. The CDR3 spells CASSFQGPPYF. Here the CDR3 DNA reads TGTGCCAGCAGCTTCCAGGGGCCCCCGTATTTT.

CDR3 protein: CASSPGQGVNDGNTIYF. The CDR3 nucleotides read TGCGCCAGCAGCCCGGGACAGGGGGTTAACGATGGAAACACCATATATTTT. This rearrangement joins TRBV5-1 to TRBJ1-3; TRBD1 matches at 11 bases. The trim removed 4 bases at V and 3 bases at J, leaving 9 bases unmatched. The CDR3 is made up of 17 amino acids. Germline V gives CDR1 SGHRS, CDR2 YFSETQ.

V and J are TRBV7-3 and TRBJ2-3; 7 nucleotides line up with TRBD1. Germline V CDR1 and CDR2: SGHTA, FQGTGA. With V trimmed by 6 bases and J by 1 base, 7 bases remained unmatched. The CDR3 is 15 amino acids. DNA of the CDR3: TGTGCCAGCAGTCCTGCGACAGGGCGCACAGATACGCAGTATTTT. It encodes CASSPATGRTDTQYF.

The chain carries TRBV9 and TRBJ1-5, with D tentatively TRBD1 (5 bases). Trimming left V 7 bases short and J 4 bases short, with 12 bases between. Per the germline V gene, CDR1 is SGDLS and CDR2 is YYNGEE. This CDR3 comprises 13 residues. Here the CDR3 reads CASSRQLNQPQHF. In nucleotides, the CDR3 is TGTGCCAGCTCCCGACAGCTTAATCAGCCCCAGCATTTT.

The rearrangement joins TRBV12-2 to TRBJ1-6; the table's D call TRBD1 went unverified against the DNA. TRBV12-2 is termed a pseudogene. This CDR3 contains 15 residues. This CDR3 is CASRYSGVANSPLHF. CDR3 in DNA: TGTGCAAGTCGCTATTCAGGGGTTGCTAATTCACCCCTCCACTTT.

This clone occurred a few times. The V and J genes are TRBV9 and TRBJ2-7, with 9 positions matching TRBD1. Unmatched junction bases numbered 3, after V lost 0 bases and J lost 5 bases. CDR1 and CDR2 (germline): SGDLS, YYNGEE. The CDR3 covers 14 residues. In nucleotides, the CDR3 is TGTGCCAGCAGCGTAGGAGACAGGGGGGACGAGCAGTACTTC. Protein sequence: CASSVGDRGDEQYF.

Only a few counts were recorded for this clone. J is TRBJ2-5 and V is TRBV19; D remains ambiguous. V was trimmed by 5 bases and J by 3 bases, leaving 10 bases between them. The CDR3 sequence is 13 residues long. Germline V gene sequence: CDR1 LNHDA, CDR2 SQIVND (reference sequence). The CDR3 nucleotides are TGTGCCAGTAGTGATCAACAGAAAGAGACCCAGTACTTC. It translates to CASSDQQKETQYF.

This clone has only a few counts. The CDR3 here is CATTGQANTGELFF. CDR3 sequence (DNA): TGTGCCACCACAGGACAGGCCAACACCGGGGAGCTGTTTTTT. The genes are TRBV7-2 and TRBJ2-2, with 7 bases lining up with TRBD1. Germline trimming cut 10 bases from V and 2 bases from J; bases unmatched to any gene: 7. Germline V CDR1 and CDR2: SGHTA, FQGNSA. The CDR3 contains 14 residues.

This chain uses TRBV11-1 with TRBJ1-6, with D possibly being TRBD1 (6 bases). Germline-derived CDR1 and CDR2 are SGHAT and FQDESV (reference sequence). This CDR3 is built from 16 residues. V lost 1 base and J lost 5, with 12 bases in between. CDR3 region: CASSLVARGNNSPLHF. Written as DNA, the CDR3 is TGTGCCAGCAGCTTAGTGGCCAGGGGAAATAATTCACCCCTCCACTTT.

V is TRBV7-9 and J is TRBJ2-2, with TRBD2 matching over 8 bases. Germline trimming cut 4 bases from V and 4 bases from J; bases unmatched to any gene: 11. The CDR3 is made up of 17 amino acids. Germline assignment: CDR1 SEHNR and CDR2 FQNEAQ (reference sequence). In nucleotides, the CDR3 is TGTGCCAGCAGCTACCCACCCGCGGCGGGGGGCACCGGGGAGCTGTTTTTT. Translating gives CASSYPPAAGGTGELFF. Drawing the rest from reference TRBV7-9 and TRBJ2-2, the complete variable domain is DTGVSQNPRHKITKRGQNVTFRCDPISEHNRLYWYRQTLGQGPEFLTYFQNEAQLEKSRLLSDRFSAERPKGSFSTLEIQRTEQGDSAMYLCASSYPPAAGGTGELFFGEGSRLTVL.

For this clone: Compared with germline, one end of the junction differs, possibly owing to a read error. This sequence joins TRBV7-2 and TRBJ2-3; tentative D call: TRBD2 (6 bases). The CDR3 is 16 amino acids. Germline V gives CDR1 SGHTA, CDR2 FQGNSA. The CDR3 nucleotides read TGTGCCAGCAACTTAGCCCCGTGGAGGGGCACAGATACGCAGTATTTT. Its translation: CASNLAPWRGTDTQYF.

The gene calls are TRBV5-6 and TRBJ1-5, with 9 bases identical to TRBD1. V lost 4 bases and J lost 9; bases outside the gene matches: 8. This CDR3 contains 14 residues. CDR1 SGHDT and CDR2 YYEEEE come from the germline V gene. This CDR3 is CASSTGQGLGPQHF. CDR3 DNA: TGTGCCAGCAGCACGGGACAGGGATTAGGGCCCCAGCATTTT.

V gene TRBV15 combines with J gene TRBJ1-1; D not certain. The CDR3 consists of 13 residues. Trimming pared 0 bases from V and 5 bases from J, leaving 7 bases between. Looked up from germline, CDR1 is LNHNV and CDR2 is YYDKDF (reference sequence). The CDR3 loop reads CATSRDIPTEAFF. The CDR3 region has the DNA TGTGCCACCAGCAGAGATATTCCTACTGAAGCTTTCTTT.

The chain uses TRBV7-8 and TRBJ1-5; TRBD1 might be the D (6 bases). The CDR3 has 16 amino acids. Trimming removed 5 bases from V and 0 bases from J, with 14 bases in between. In germline, CDR1 is SGHVS, CDR2 FQNEAQ. The chain's CDR3 is CASSPGRGASNQPQHF. The CDR3 nucleotides read TGTGCCAGCAGCCCCGGCAGGGGAGCTAGCAATCAGCCCCAGCATTTT.

This sequence joins TRBV18 and TRBJ1-1; 9 bases are shared with TRBD1. Germline loops: CDR1 KGHSH, CDR2 LQKENI. V lost 0 bases, J lost 2 bases, and 4 bases stayed unmatched. CDR3 length: 16 residues. CDR3 sequence: CASSPPEQGANTEAFF. The CDR3 region has the DNA TGTGCCAGCTCACCACCCGAACAGGGGGCAAACACTGAAGCTTTCTTT.

CDR3 in amino acids: CASSPGLATYEQYF. The CDR3 region has the DNA TGCGCCAGCAGCCCAGGACTAGCGACCTACGAGCAGTACTTC. The J gene is TRBJ2-7, the V gene TRBV5-1, with TRBD2 identical over 9 bases. This CDR3 contains 14 residues. Per germline, CDR1 SGHRS and CDR2 YFSETQ. J was trimmed by 2 bases and V by 4 bases; bases with no gene match: 4.

The chain joins TRBV20-1 to TRBJ2-3, with TRBD2 identical over 8 bases. The CDR3 has 9 residues. From germline, CDR1 is DFQATT and CDR2 SNEGSKA (reference sequence). The CDR3 here is CNPGLEEYF. CDR3 DNA sequence: TGCAACCCGGGACTAGAGGAGTATTTT.

The gene calls are TRBV19 and TRBJ2-3; 9 bases map to TRBD2. Per the germline V gene, CDR1 is LNHDA and CDR2 is SQIVND (reference sequence). The trim removed 8 bases at V and 0 bases at J, leaving 6 bases unmatched. The CDR3 extends over 15 amino acids. The CDR3 DNA sequence: TGTGCCAGTTCCGGGCGGGGGGGCAGCACAGATACGCAGTATTTT. Protein product: CASSGRGGSTDTQYF.

The chain links TRBV12-5 to TRBJ1-3; tentatively, D is TRBD1 (6 bases). CDR1 is LGHNT, CDR2 FRNRAP, per germline. This CDR3 is built from 19 residues. V lost 0 bases and J 0 bases, leaving 18 bases between the germline ends. DNA of the CDR3: TGTGCTAGTGGTTTGGTATCCAGGGGCTTACTTAGCTCTGGAAACACCATATATTTT. Protein product: CASGLVSRGLLSSGNTIYF.

This sequence joins TRBV11-3 and TRBJ2-7, with a possible D match to TRBD2 (5 bases). CDR3 length: 15 amino acids. Trimming pared 0 bases from V and 3 bases from J, leaving 12 bases between. Germline V lookup: CDR1 SGHNT, CDR2 YENEEA. This chain's CDR3 is CASSLDAGSDYEQYF. In DNA form, the CDR3 reads TGTGCCAGCAGCTTAGATGCGGGTAGCGACTACGAGCAGTACTTC.

This sequence joins TRBV9 and TRBJ2-7; tentative D call: TRBD1 (5 bases). CDR1 and CDR2 from the germline V gene are SGDLS and YYNGEE. The CDR3 is made up of 14 amino acids. Trimming cost V 4 bases and J 4 bases, with 15 bases left between them. The CDR3: CASSPWADSYEQYF. DNA for the CDR3: TGTGCCAGCAGCCCTTGGGCCGACAGTTACGAGCAGTACTTC.